This is a list of T cell receptor beta chains from one sample in a study of cytomegalovirus exposure and HLA in healthy donors. The table came from immunoSEQ multiplex PCR; TCRdb's copy has only in-frame clones and leaves some out. The sample includes under 95,000 clones, about 78% of them seen just once. Sequenced sample: PBMCs. The source is a woman between 40 and 50 years old in good health and CMV-seropositive. Both conserved end residues are part of each CDR3. D genes are given only for firm matches. Some rows mark clone size as missing; the rest say once, few, many or name a class of expanded clone.

CDR3 protein | CDR3 DNA | J gene | V gene | D gene | clone size
CASQQLANTEAFF | TGTGCCAGCCAGCAATTAGCGAACACTGAAGCTTTCTTT | TRBJ1-1 | TRBV6-4 | - | -
CASSLAFQGEYSPLHF | TGCGCCAGCAGCTTGGCCTTTCAGGGGGAGTATTCACCCCTCCACTTT | TRBJ1-6 | TRBV5-1 | TRBD1 | -
CASSEQGADQPQHF | TGTGCCAGCAGTGAACAGGGGGCGGATCAGCCCCAGCATTTT | TRBJ1-5 | TRBV2 | TRBD1 | -
CASSPGGTLQETQYF | TGTGCCAGCAGCCCGGGAGGGACTCTTCAAGAGACCCAGTACTTC | TRBJ2-5 | TRBV5-4 | TRBD2 | -
CASSLDGQGAFSGNTIYF | TGTGCCAGCAGCTTGGATGGACAGGGCGCCTTCTCTGGAAACACCATATATTTT | TRBJ1-3 | TRBV11-2 | TRBD1 | -
CATWDRGISYGYTF | TGTGCCACCTGGGACAGGGGGATCAGCTATGGCTACACCTTC | TRBJ1-2 | TRBV10-3 | TRBD1 | -
CASSDSTNSEAFF | TGTGCCAGCAGTGACTCGACAAACTCTGAAGCTTTCTTT | TRBJ1-1 | TRBV6-4 | - | -
CASSQRQAHSSYGYTF | TGTGCCAGCAGCCAAAGACAGGCCCACTCTTCCTATGGCTACACCTTC | TRBJ1-2 | TRBV7-9 | - | -
CSAWADSQETQYF | TGCAGCGCCTGGGCGGACAGTCAAGAGACCCAGTACTTC | TRBJ2-5 | TRBV29-1 | - | -
CASSPSIGELAEAFF | TGTGCCAGCTCACCATCAATAGGGGAATTGGCTGAAGCTTTCTTT | TRBJ1-1 | TRBV18 | - | -
CASSPDLPPYEQYF | TGCGCCAGCAGCCCTGACTTGCCCCCCTACGAGCAGTACTTC | TRBJ2-7 | TRBV5-1 | - | -
CASSNWGAGVWEKLFF | TGTGCCAGCAGCAATTGGGGGGCGGGGGTGTGGGAAAAACTGTTTTTT | TRBJ1-4 | TRBV7-8 | - | -
CASSFTGRGPEAFF | TGTGCCAGCAGTTTTACTGGCAGGGGTCCTGAAGCTTTCTTT | TRBJ1-1 | TRBV27 | - | -
CASSQTGQLYGYTF | TGTGCCAGCAGCCAGACAGGACAGCTTTATGGCTACACCTTC | TRBJ1-2 | TRBV7-9 | - | -
CSVGQGAGQPQHF | TGCAGCGTGGGACAGGGGGCTGGTCAGCCCCAGCATTTT | TRBJ1-5 | TRBV29-1 | TRBD1 | -
CASRNRVNYGYTF | TGTGCCAGCAGGAACAGGGTTAACTATGGCTACACCTTC | TRBJ1-2 | TRBV28 | - | few
CASSYRVGNTIYF | TGTGCCAGCAGCTACAGGGTGGGAAACACCATATATTTT | TRBJ1-3 | TRBV5-6 | - | many
CASSGGLAASTDTQYF | TGTGCCAGCAGTGGGGGGCTAGCGGCAAGCACAGATACGCAGTATTTT | TRBJ2-3 | TRBV2 | - | -
CASSWGGTHTGELFF | TGCGCCAGCAGCTGGGGGGGCACCCACACCGGGGAGCTGTTTTTT | TRBJ2-2 | TRBV4-1 | - | -
CAISESPETQYF | TGTGCCATCAGTGAGTCCCCGGAGACCCAGTACTTC | TRBJ2-5 | TRBV10-3 | - | -
CASRLAGGLRNDWYGYTF | TGTGCAAGTCGCTTAGCAGGGGGCTTGAGGAATGATTGGTATGGCTACACCTTC | TRBJ1-2 | TRBV12-2 | - | -
CASSLDSYRPRYNEQFF | TGTGCCAGCAGCCTCGACTCCTACCGCCCCCGGTACAATGAGCAGTTCTTC | TRBJ2-1 | TRBV2 | - | few